This T cell receptor (beta chain) is drawn from a study of blood T cell repertoires in COVID-19. For the study at large: The samples span acute and convalescent COVID-19 from the United States, Italy and Spain. PBMCs, B-cell-depleted T cells, or T cells were the source of the cDNA or gDNA that made up the material.

Authors' processing steps: Amplification of reference gene primers was used by the study to estimate nucleated cell counts. This table comes from immunoSEQ multiplex PCR, and its TCRdb copy is limited to in-frame clones, with some not included. V and J calls plus clone size are reproduced from that table; the DNA served to infer D and trimming. This sample has under 150,000 clones, with 80% to 90% found just once. The CDR3 runs to 14 residues. Germline V gene sequence: CDR1 SEHNR, CDR2 FQNEAQ (reference sequence). Deletions cut 5 bases from V and 8 bases from J, with 18 bases between. The clonotype was recovered from a human donor with acute or convalescent COVID-19. The donor label of this sample is uncertain. The specimen sequenced was peripheral blood. The V and J genes are TRBV7-9 and TRBJ1-2, with unresolved D. CDR3 in amino acids: CASSLDVSPGGYTF. CDR3 DNA sequence: TGTGCCAGCAGCCTGGACGTATCCCCGGGAGGCTACACCTTC.